This TCR beta chain was sequenced in a study of blood T cell repertoires in COVID-19. At the level of the study: The United States, Italy and Spain were the sources of the acute and convalescent COVID-19 samples.

This clone was seen just once. Original methodology: Amplification of reference gene primers was used by the study to estimate nucleated cell counts. The method was immunoSEQ multiplex PCR; TCRdb's version includes in-frame clones alone and lacks a portion of them. That table is the source of V, J and clone size, and D and trimming were worked out from the DNA. Of roughly 220,000 clones in the sample, roughly 85% were seen once. The participants were between roughly 18 and 90 years old and came from about two dozen US areas. Membership in each cohort depended on participant-reported clinical history. This CDR3 comprises 15 residues. In germline, CDR1 is LNHDA, CDR2 SQIVND (reference sequence). V gave up 3 bases and J gave up 1 base; unmatched junction bases: 2.

The clonotype comes from a woman aged 40 to 50 with acute COVID-19. Material: PBMCs or T cells enriched from blood (not recorded which). The rearrangement joins TRBV19 to TRBJ1-1; 10 nucleotides agree with TRBD1. The DNA for the CDR3 is TGTGCCAGTAGTATGGGACAGGGGTGGAACACTGAAGCTTTCTTT. Translation gives CASSMGQGWNTEAFF.